The present TCR beta chain was sequenced within a study of Tregs in tolerant kidney transplant recipients (dated by TCRdb to about 2019). Broadly, across the study: The transplants used related donors along with nonmyeloablative bone marrow transplantation, and in the human trials mixed chimerism was transient. The study applied TCRbeta sequencing to find donor-specific regulatory T cells before combined kidney and bone marrow transplantation and then followed those same cells after transplant.

Deletion took 5 bases off V and 5 bases off J, with a span of 15 bases between the germline ends. Reading the germline V gene (reference sequence) gives CDR1 MNHNY and CDR2 SVGAGI. Counted from cysteine to phenylalanine, this CDR3 has 14 amino acids. The DNA shown is the 42-base CDR3, in frame from base 1. Genomic DNA was extracted from sorted cells with the QIAGEN DNeasy Blood and Tissue Kit for TCRbeta CDR3 sequencing. High-throughput TCRbeta CDR3 sequencing, which included PCR amplification with bias correction and internal controls, was done commercially through immunoSEQ. The original methods were these. Unique productive TCRbeta sequences were defined by CDR3 nucleotide sequence when primers matched and otherwise by CDR3 amino acid sequence together with Vbeta and Jbeta genes. As a correction for sorting error, sequences shared between sorted populations at a frequency ratio of 2:1 or less were discarded, and the remaining shared sequences were assigned to the higher population. Donor-reactive sequences were defined as at least 5-fold expanded in CFSE-low cells versus unstimulated cells, with frequency of at least 0.01% in CFSE-low cells. Repertoire divergence was quantified by Jensen-Shannon divergence calculated from the top 100 TCRbeta sequences ranked by frequency. When a sample had multiple sequencing runs, each run was corrected for sorting error separately and the runs were then pooled. The table was pulled from immuneACCESS by TCRdb, which kept in-frame rearrangements only. Such tables lose some clones; where checked, under half of the loss comes from unresolved V genes, and the rest has no known cause. Clonal size and the V and J genes are those of that table, whereas D and trimming came from the DNA. The sample has 85,000 to 100,000 clones on record, 80% to 95% of them singletons. Of the sample, 0.46% falls within the top ten clones.

The investigation overall reported the following: The most biologically relevant and donor-specific TCRbeta repertoire appeared to be identified by expanding Tregs with activated donor B cells. Biological reproducibility was not examined directly, but technical replication error appeared to be minimal. Donor-specific Treg expansion was found to exceed global Treg expansion in tolerant patients, suggesting antigen-driven rather than nonspecific expansion. For some patients, the PCR primers changed as time went on, which meant samples from those patients could not be compared with one another at the nucleotide level. Because only a small number of patients were included, the study had limitations, and the results will need to be validated in larger populations as well as under other immunosuppression protocols.

As for this clone: Its antigen remains unidentified. Within one base of it there is no much larger clone, and no base qualities were kept.

This sample's time point label indicates: blood sample drawn before combined kidney and bone marrow transplant. Unstimulated Tregs (CD4+CD25+CD127-), CD4+ non-Tregs (CD4+CD25-), CD4 and CD8 cells were FACS-sorted from thawed PBMCs. 4 combined kidney and bone marrow transplant recipients from the ITN036ST trial were included as patients, and samples were available only from these trial subjects. Healthy control blood was processed by Ficoll density gradient to PBMCs and cryopreserved; patient PBMCs were collected before and after transplant. The material was CD4+ T cells from blood, obtained before the transplant. The chain employs TRBV6-6 and TRBJ2-5; no D segment can be confidently identified. The clonotype originates from a human donor who received a combined kidney and bone marrow transplant. The DNA sequence is as follows: TGTGCCAGCAGTCCGGCGGTCTTTTTGGAGACCCAGTACTTC. It translates to CASSPAVFLETQYF.